This T cell receptor (beta chain) was sequenced for a study of control samples from healthy donors and cancer patients. Method: immunoSEQ multiplex PCR; TCRdb's copy keeps in-frame clones and lacks some. The profile shows some 120,000 clones, 85% to 90% of them singletons. Germline V gene lookup returns CDR1 SGHTA and CDR2 FQGNSA. Deletions cut 3 bases from V and 0 bases from J, with 9 bases between. The CDR3 is 15 amino acids. This TCR was recovered from a man aged 30 to 45 in good health. The chain combines TRBV7-2 with TRBJ1-5, with a tentative D call TRBD1 (5 bases). Sequenced sample: blood. CDR3: CASSLQGNSNQPQHF. The CDR3 DNA reads TGTGCCAGCAGCTTGCAGGGTAATAGCAATCAGCCCCAGCATTTT.